This TCR beta chain was recovered during a study of response to subunit inactivated influenza vaccine. Study conclusions and caveats: The authors offered the suggestion that each seasonal influenza vaccination recruits few new T cells.

The sample holds a few counts of this clonotype. Antigen unknown. TCRdb re-derived calls from the RT-PCR reads in MiXCR, one entry per CDR3 protein. Here the sample spans about 500,000 distinct CDR3 sequences, about 17% being singletons. V lost 7 bases, J lost 13 bases, and 13 bases lay in between. The CDR3 has 11 residues. Sequenced here: CD4+ T cells sorted from PBMCs, sampled roughly 24 months after vaccination. This receptor was identified in a man between 50 and 75 years old who received an inactivated influenza vaccine. The rearrangement uses TRBV12-3 or TRBV12-4 and TRBJ2-2; D tentatively fits TRBD1 or TRBD2 (5 bases each). This CDR3 reads CASKRGAGLFF. In DNA form, the CDR3 reads TGTGCCAGCAAACGGGGCGCCGGGCTGTTTTTT.